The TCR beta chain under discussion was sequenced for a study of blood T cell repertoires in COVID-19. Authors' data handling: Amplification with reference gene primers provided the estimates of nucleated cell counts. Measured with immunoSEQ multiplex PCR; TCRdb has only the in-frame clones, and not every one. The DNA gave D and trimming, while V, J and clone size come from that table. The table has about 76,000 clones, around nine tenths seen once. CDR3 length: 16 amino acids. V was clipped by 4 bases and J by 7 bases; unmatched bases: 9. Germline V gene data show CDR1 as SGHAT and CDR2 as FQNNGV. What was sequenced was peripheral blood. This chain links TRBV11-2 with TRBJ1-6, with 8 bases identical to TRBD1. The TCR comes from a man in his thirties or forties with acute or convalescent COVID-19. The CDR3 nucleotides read TGTGCCAGCAGCTCCCTCAGGGGGCTTGGGAATTCACCCCTCCACTTT. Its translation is CASSSLRGLGNSPLHF.